This is a list of T cell receptor beta chains from one sample in a study of control samples from healthy donors and cancer patients. The protocol was immunoSEQ multiplex PCR, while the TCRdb copy is restricted to in-frame clones and leaves out a portion. The profile shows about 110,000 clones, roughly four fifths of them singletons. The sequenced material came from blood. Every receptor here comes from a man younger than 30 in good health. CDR3s include the opening cysteine and the closing phenylalanine or tryptophan. D genes are given only for firm matches. Size is omitted from some rows. Given values are once, few, many or a class for expanded clones.

.	.	TRBV2	TRBJ2-4	TGTGCCAGCAGTGAACTGGAAATCAAAAACATTCAGTACTTC	CASSELEIKNIQYF
.	.	TRBV7-9	TRBJ1-3	TGTGCCAGCAGCTCCTCGGGGCTTCCAGGAAACACCATATATTTT	CASSSSGLPGNTIYF
.	.	TRBV5-4	TRBJ1-2	TGTGCCAGCAGCTTGTTGGCTGCTAACTATGGCTACACCTTC	CASSLLAANYGYTF
.	TRBD2	TRBV5-4	TRBJ2-2	TGTGCCAGCAGCTTATATGAGGGACTAGCGGGGGGAATAAGAACCGGGGAGCTGTTTTTT	CASSLYEGLAGGIRTGELFF
once	TRBD1	TRBV19	TRBJ1-2	TGTGCCAGTAGTCACAGGGGTAATGACTATGGCTACACCTTC	CASSHRGNDYGYTF
.	TRBD2	TRBV7-9	TRBJ2-5	TGTGCCAGCAGCCCGGGGACTAGTGGGGAGACCCAGTACTTC	CASSPGTSGETQYF
.	TRBD1	TRBV28	TRBJ1-2	TGTGCCAGCAGTTTATCTAATTGGGGACAGACCTATGGCTACACCTTC	CASSLSNWGQTYGYTF
.	.	TRBV11-2	TRBJ1-1	TGTGCCACCTTACCAGGGCAGATGAACACTGAAGCTTTCTTT	CATLPGQMNTEAFF
.	.	TRBV24-1	TRBJ2-2	TGTGCCACTCAGGGGTGGATGAACACCGGGGAGCTGTTTTTT	CATQGWMNTGELFF
many	.	TRBV11-2	TRBJ1-2	TGTGCCAGCAGCATCTTTGAGGGAAACTATGGCTACACCTTC	CASSIFEGNYGYTF
.	.	TRBV10-2	TRBJ1-4	TGCGCCAGCAGTGAGACTGCAACTAATGAAAAACTGTTTTTT	CASSETATNEKLFF
.	.	TRBV4-1	TRBJ2-3	TGCGCCAGCAGCCAAGATGGCGGCACAGATACGCAGTATTTT	CASSQDGGTDTQYF
.	.	TRBV6-1	TRBJ1-4	TGTGCCAGCAGTGAATCTACGGACTTTTGGGAAAAACTGTTTTTT	CASSESTDFWEKLFF
.	TRBD2	TRBV11-3	TRBJ2-5	TGTGCCAGCAGCCCGGGACTAGCGGGGGGGTACCAAGAGACCCAGTACTTC	CASSPGLAGGYQETQYF
.	.	TRBV11-3	TRBJ2-7	TGTGCCAGCAGCTCCGTCGGGGGCGAGCAGTACTTC	CASSSVGGEQYF
.	TRBD1	TRBV28	TRBJ2-5	TGTGCCAGCAGTGGACAGGGGGCTCCAGAGACCCAGTACTTC	CASSGQGAPETQYF
.	TRBD1	TRBV5-1	TRBJ2-5	TGCGCCAGCAGCTTTACGGACAGGGTAAAGGAGACCCAGTACTTC	CASSFTDRVKETQYF
.	.	TRBV4-2	TRBJ1-1	TGTGCCAGCAGCCAAGAATGGGGGGCTAACACTGAAGCTTTCTTT	CASSQEWGANTEAFF
.	.	TRBV6-5	TRBJ2-2	TGTGCCAGCAGGTGGACCGGCAACACCGGGGAGCTGTTTTTT	CASRWTGNTGELFF
.	.	TRBV4-2	TRBJ1-4	TGTGCCAGCAGCCAGGACGTAATAGGGGGGCTAGGCGAAAAACTGTTTTTT	CASSQDVIGGLGEKLFF
few	TRBD1	TRBV6-5	TRBJ1-6	TGTGCCAGCAGTTACGGGACAGCTTATTCACCCCTCCACTTT	CASSYGTAYSPLHF
.	TRBD1	TRBV27	TRBJ2-2	TGTGCCAGCAGTTTTTCATGGACAGGGAATGACGGGGAGCTGTTTTTT	CASSFSWTGNDGELFF
once	.	TRBV14	TRBJ2-3	TGTGCCAGCAGCCAAGATCAATCTGCTAGCACAGATACGCAGTATTTT	CASSQDQSASTDTQYF
.	TRBD1	TRBV5-1	TRBJ1-4	TGCGCCAGCGCTGGACAGGGAGGAGGGCATGAAAAACTGTTTTTT	CASAGQGGGHEKLFF
.	TRBD1	TRBV18	TRBJ2-3	TGTGCCAGCTCGCCACAGGGGGGATCTTTATCTAGCACAGATACGCAGTATTTT	CASSPQGGSLSSTDTQYF
.	TRBD1	TRBV11-2	TRBJ1-3	TGTGCCAGCAGCTTATGGACAGGGGTGAGAAACACCATATATTTT	CASSLWTGVRNTIYF
.	.	TRBV5-5	TRBJ1-1	TGTGCCAGCAGCTTGTCGAACAGCCCCGAAGCTTTCTTT	CASSLSNSPEAFF
.	TRBD1	TRBV7-2	TRBJ2-4	TGTGCCAGCAGCTTAGGAGGGGGCCAGAACATTCAGTACTTC	CASSLGGGQNIQYF
.	.	TRBV10-2	TRBJ2-3	TGCGCCAGCAACGGGGTCACCAACACAGATACGCAGTATTTT	CASNGVTNTDTQYF
.	.	TRBV7-2	TRBJ2-2	TGTGCCAGCAGCTTAGGGGTCTACAGAAACACCGGGGAGCTGTTTTTT	CASSLGVYRNTGELFF
.	.	TRBV6-6	TRBJ2-7	TGTGCCAGCAGTGCTAGTCCCGAGCAGTACTTC	CASSASPEQYF
.	TRBD1	TRBV28	TRBJ2-1	TGTGCCAGCAGTTTCAATCGGGACAGGGGACCATATTCCTACAATGAGCAGTTCTTC	CASSFNRDRGPYSYNEQFF
.	.	TRBV7-2	TRBJ1-5	TGTGCCAGCAGCTTAGTTCCCCAGGGAGAACAGCCCCAGCATTTT	CASSLVPQGEQPQHF
.	TRBD1	TRBV5-1	TRBJ1-1	TGCGCCAGCAGCTTGGGCGGGACAGGGGACTCTGAAGCTTTCTTT	CASSLGGTGDSEAFF
medium-sized	TRBD1	TRBV7-9	TRBJ2-7	TGTGCCAGCAGCGACAGGGTCGTGTCCTACGAGCAGTACTTC	CASSDRVVSYEQYF
few	TRBD1	TRBV12-3/TRBV12-4	TRBJ1-2	TGTGCCAGCAGCCCCGATCGACAGGGGAGCTACACCTTC	CASSPDRQGSYTF
.	.	TRBV19	TRBJ1-5	TGTGCCAGTCGGAGACAGGCGACGAGCAATCAGCCCCAGCATTTT	CASRRQATSNQPQHF
.	TRBD2	TRBV19	TRBJ2-2	TGTGCCAGTAGTATGGTCCGCGGGGAGGGAACCGGGGAGCTGTTTTTT	CASSMVRGEGTGELFF
.	.	TRBV5-1	TRBJ1-4	TGCGCCAGCAGCTTGGATAGGGTTGCAACTAATGAAAAACTGTTTTTT	CASSLDRVATNEKLFF
.	TRBD2	TRBV6-4	TRBJ2-2	TGTGCCAGCAGTGATGTAGCGGGGGGGCCGGGCACCGGGGAGCTGTTTTTT	CASSDVAGGPGTGELFF
.	TRBD2	TRBV6-2/TRBV6-3	TRBJ2-1	TGTGCCAGCAGTCCCACTCCGACTAGCGGGGGACCTACGTCCTACAATGAGCAGTTCTTC	CASSPTPTSGGPTSYNEQFF
.	.	TRBV6-5	TRBJ1-2	TGTGCCAGCTGGGGACGGACATATGGCTACACCTTC	CASWGRTYGYTF
.	.	TRBV7-8	TRBJ1-5	TGTGCCAGCAGCTTAATACCGGGTACTTATCAGCCCCAGCATTTT	CASSLIPGTYQPQHF
.	.	TRBV30	TRBJ1-2	TGTGCCTGGGGCATGGGGTGGGGTTTCTATGGCTACACCTTC	CAWGMGWGFYGYTF
.	.	TRBV27	TRBJ2-6	TGTGCCAGCAGACCACAGGGCCCTGGGGCCAACGTCCTGACTTTC	CASRPQGPGANVLTF
.	TRBD1	TRBV7-9	TRBJ1-1	TGTGCCAGCAGCTGGAGCCCAGGGGGCCGCACTGAAGCTTTCTTT	CASSWSPGGRTEAFF
once	TRBD2	TRBV19	TRBJ2-1	TGTGCCAGTAGTATTACTAGCGGGGGTGGCAATGAGCAGTTCTTC	CASSITSGGGNEQFF
once	.	TRBV9	TRBJ2-5	TGTGCCAGCAGCGTAGCGAGGGGTGAGACCCAGTACTTC	CASSVARGETQYF
.	.	TRBV7-7	TRBJ2-3	TGTGCCAGCAGCTTAGTCCCCAGTAATACGCAGTATTTT	CASSLVPSNTQYF